This is a list of T cell receptor beta chains from one sample in a study of blood T cell repertoires in COVID-19. Method: immunoSEQ multiplex PCR; TCRdb's copy keeps in-frame clones and lacks some. The data contain about 150,000 clones, 86% of them singletons. Specimen: peripheral blood. Source of these receptors: a man aged 65-85 years with acute or convalescent COVID-19. The CDR3 runs from the conserved cysteine through the conserved F or W. The D gene is left open where the match is weak. Only part of the rows carry a size: once, few, many, or a class if the clone is expanded.

abundance	j_gene	d_gene	v_gene	CDR3nt	CDR3aa
-	TRBJ2-7	-	TRBV11-1	TGTGCCAGCAGCTTAATCGGGTCGGCCTCCGAGCAGTACTTC	CASSLIGSASEQYF
once	TRBJ2-2	TRBD2	TRBV24-1	TGTGCCACCAGAGCGGGAGGTGATGTCGGGGAGCTGTTTTTT	CATRAGGDVGELFF
-	TRBJ2-2	-	TRBV10-3	TGTGCCATTACAGGGTATGACACCGGGGAGCTGTTTTTT	CAITGYDTGELFF
-	TRBJ1-3	-	TRBV28	TGTGCCAGCAGTCCCCCTGGTGTGCAGGACTCTGGAAACACCATATATTTT	CASSPPGVQDSGNTIYF
once	TRBJ1-2	-	TRBV27	TGTGCCAGCAGTTTATCGCAGGGTGTCGGCTACACCTTC	CASSLSQGVGYTF
-	TRBJ2-2	TRBD2	TRBV6-4	TGTGCCAGCAGTGACCTAGCGGGAGCGGCCGGGGAGCTGTTTTTT	CASSDLAGAAGELFF
few	TRBJ2-3	TRBD2	TRBV4-2	TGTGCCAGCAGCCAAGATGTGAGCGGGAGGGCGGGTACGCAGTATTTT	CASSQDVSGRAGTQYF
-	TRBJ1-5	-	TRBV24-1	TGTGCCACCAGTGATTTCGGGAGCAATCAGCCCCAGCATTTT	CATSDFGSNQPQHF
-	TRBJ2-2	TRBD1	TRBV30	TGTGCCTGGAGTCCGGGACAGGGGTTAACCGGGGAGCTGTTTTTT	CAWSPGQGLTGELFF
-	TRBJ2-1	-	TRBV18	TGTGCCAGCTCACCACCCCTAGCGACCAATGAGCAGTTCTTC	CASSPPLATNEQFF
-	TRBJ2-1	-	TRBV5-1	TGCGCCAGCAGCTTGGTCGCTACTGCCTTAGATGAGCAGTTCTTC	CASSLVATALDEQFF
-	TRBJ2-7	TRBD2	TRBV7-2	TGTGCCAGCAGCTTATTGGGACTAGCGGGTGACGAGCAGTACTTC	CASSLLGLAGDEQYF
many	TRBJ1-4	-	TRBV6-6	TGTGCCAGCAGCAACGGACAAGATAATGAAAAACTGTTTTTT	CASSNGQDNEKLFF
-	TRBJ1-2	-	TRBV28	TGTGCCAGCAGCCCGACAGCCACAACCTATGGCTACACCTTC	CASSPTATTYGYTF
-	TRBJ1-2	TRBD1	TRBV5-1	TGCGCCAGCAGCCCCCTCGGACAGGGAGTCTACGGCTACACCTTC	CASSPLGQGVYGYTF
-	TRBJ2-7	-	TRBV28	TGTGCCAGCAGCCCACAAGTACGGGGTTACGAGCAGTACTTC	CASSPQVRGYEQYF
-	TRBJ1-2	-	TRBV27	TGTGCCAGCAGTAGGGGGATTAACTATGGCTACACCTTC	CASSRGINYGYTF
-	TRBJ2-3	TRBD2	TRBV29-1	TGCAGCGTTAGGCGACTAGCGGGCACAGATACGCAGTATTTT	CSVRRLAGTDTQYF
-	TRBJ1-2	TRBD1	TRBV28	TGTGCCACTCTGACAGGGGCGGAAGGCTACACCTTC	CATLTGAEGYTF
-	TRBJ1-2	TRBD1	TRBV6-6	TGTGCCAGCAGTCTGGACAGGGCCTTACGGTATGGCTACACCTTC	CASSLDRALRYGYTF
-	TRBJ2-1	TRBD2	TRBV14	TGTGCCAGCAGCCCCGGGGGGAGTCCCTACAATGAGCAGTTCTTC	CASSPGGSPYNEQFF
-	TRBJ2-7	-	TRBV19	TGTGCCAGTAGTATCGGGTTCGAGCAGTACTTC	CASSIGFEQYF
-	TRBJ2-7	-	TRBV5-1	TGCGCCAGCAGCTTGACAGTCACCTCCTACGAGCAGTACTTC	CASSLTVTSYEQYF
-	TRBJ2-3	TRBD2	TRBV28	TGTGCCAGCAGTCTTTGGGGACTAGCAGAGAACACAGATACGCAGTATTTT	CASSLWGLAENTDTQYF
-	TRBJ2-1	TRBD2	TRBV2	TGTGCCAGCAGTGTCGGGGGGAATGAGCAGTTCTTC	CASSVGGNEQFF
-	TRBJ2-5	TRBD2	TRBV15	TGTGCCACCAGCAGGGGATCCGGCGGGAGTGAGACCCAGTACTTC	CATSRGSGGSETQYF
-	TRBJ2-7	-	TRBV6-5	TGTGCCAGCAGTAGGGGTAAGGGGGTACCCTACGAGCAGTACTTC	CASSRGKGVPYEQYF
-	TRBJ2-7	-	TRBV23-1	TGCGCCAGCAGTCAACCCGGGACATCTTCCTACGAGCAGTACTTC	CASSQPGTSSYEQYF
-	TRBJ2-7	TRBD2	TRBV19	TGTGCCAGTAGTATAGCGCTAGCGGGAGCGGCCTACGAGCAGTACTTC	CASSIALAGAAYEQYF
-	TRBJ2-3	TRBD2	TRBV4-1	TGCGCCAGCAGCCAAGGCAGCGGGAGCGAACCCCACACAGATACGCAGTATTTT	CASSQGSGSEPHTDTQYF
-	TRBJ1-5	-	TRBV20-1	TGCAGTGCTAGTTCCTCCGGGGTAGCAATCAGCCCCCAGCATTTT	CSASSSGVAISPQHF
-	TRBJ2-1	TRBD2	TRBV9	TGTGCCAGCAGCGTCAGTAGGTGGGAGGGAGGGAATGAGCAGTTCTTC	CASSVSRWEGGNEQFF
once	TRBJ2-7	-	TRBV5-1	TGCGCCAGCAGCTTAGCCCCTATACGGGGGGCCTCCTACGAGCAGTACTTC	CASSLAPIRGASYEQYF
-	TRBJ2-7	-	TRBV11-2	TGTGCCAGCAGCTTAGTCGGCGGTTTGGGGCAGTACTTC	CASSLVGGLGQYF
-	TRBJ2-3	-	TRBV28	TGTGCCAGCAACCATCCCAATACTGGAGCAGATACGCAGTATTTT	CASNHPNTGADTQYF
many	TRBJ2-3	-	TRBV5-8	TGTGCCAGCAGCTTGGACGGGAGAACAGATACGCAGTATTTT	CASSLDGRTDTQYF
-	TRBJ2-3	-	TRBV24-1	TGTGCCACCAGTGATTTTTCTGGGGGCCATGCAGATACGCAGTATTTT	CATSDFSGGHADTQYF
-	TRBJ2-3	-	TRBV11-2	TGTGCCAGCAGCTTAGTAGAGGTTAGCACAGATACGCAGTATTTT	CASSLVEVSTDTQYF